This TCR beta chain was captured by sequencing in a study of T cell responses to AZD1222 COVID-19 vaccine. The overall study: The study pooled second doses at about 4 or about 12 weeks. Regarding the study as a whole: Spike-specific TCR breadth and depth went up after people got two AZD1222 doses. The sample set comprised mostly white British donors with more females, and clonal diversity was possibly underestimated. No day 14 peak samples; only post-peak repertoires were characterized.

Here immunoSEQ multiplex PCR was the method, and the copy in TCRdb shows in-frame clones only, minus some. This table holds roughly 140,000 clones, about 90% found once. Trimming took 3 bases from V and 2 from J; bases not matched to a gene: 5. The CDR3 has 16 residues. Germline CDR1 is LGHDT and CDR2 is YNNKEL (reference sequence). As to this clone: The antigen is unknown.

This chain links TRBV3-1 (or the pseudogene TRBV3-2) with TRBJ2-7, with 12 bases aligning to TRBD2. The sequence was obtained from an adult in good health. Sequences were derived from peripheral blood, sampled on day 0 of AZD1222 vaccination. CDR3 amino acids: CASSHTSGRKAYEQYF. The DNA for the CDR3 is TGTGCCAGCAGCCATACTAGCGGGAGGAAGGCCTACGAGCAGTACTTC.